The 20 T cell receptor beta chains below come from one sample, sequenced in a study of T cell clones after liver transplantation. Produced via immunoSEQ multiplex PCR; TCRdb's table is partial and in-frame only. The sample includes 65,000 to 80,000 clones, under 90% of them seen just once. Sample: CD4+ T cells from blood, taken before liver transplant. Every receptor here comes from a human donor who received a liver transplant.

This chain links TRBV5-1 with TRBJ1-2, with a weak D call TRBD1 (6 bases). Trimming took 3 bases from V and 8 from J, leaving 14 bases between them. The germline CDR1 and CDR2 sequences are SGHRS and YFSETQ. The CDR3 runs 13 residues. The CDR3 coding sequence is TGCGCCAGCAGCTCCGAAGGGGGATGGGGCTACACCTTC. Amino acid sequence: CASSSEGGWGYTF.

For this clone: The same CDR3 arises from other DNA sequences in this sample as well. The chain employs TRBV2 and TRBJ2-7, with 9 positions matching TRBD1. V was clipped by 6 bases and J by 4 bases; unmatched bases: 1. The CDR3 covers 12 residues. Germline values: CDR1 SNHLY, CDR2 FYNNEI. The DNA of the CDR3 is TGTGCCAGCAGAGACAGGGGGTACGAGCAGTACTTC. It codes for CASRDRGYEQYF.

The gene calls are TRBV28 and TRBJ2-1; maybe TRBD1 (7 bases). Trimming pared 2 bases from V and 0 bases from J, leaving 17 bases between. Germline CDR1 reads MDHEN; CDR2 reads SYDVKM. The CDR3 has 18 amino acids. The CDR3 loop reads CASSLSRQGGSSYNEQFF. The CDR3, as DNA: TGTGCCAGCAGTTTAAGTCGACAGGGAGGTAGCTCCTACAATGAGCAGTTCTTC.

The J gene is TRBJ2-5, the V gene TRBV18, with 7 nucleotides matching TRBD1. V shed 0 bases, J shed 3 bases, and the junction held 1 base outside the gene matches. Per the germline V gene, CDR1 is KGHSH and CDR2 is LQKENI. The CDR3 has 14 residues. This chain's CDR3 is CASSPPTGEETQYF. The CDR3 DNA reads TGTGCCAGCTCACCACCTACAGGGGAAGAGACCCAGTACTTC.

V is TRBV6-6 and J is TRBJ1-2; TRBD1 matches 9 bases. This CDR3 is 14 amino acids long. J was trimmed by 0 bases and V by 6 bases; bases with no gene match: 2. CDR1 and CDR2 (germline): MNHNY, SVGAGI (reference sequence). CDR3 amino acids: CASSRTGANYGYTF. CDR3 sequence (DNA): TGTGCCAGCAGCCGGACAGGGGCTAACTATGGCTACACCTTC.

Remarks on this clone: The same CDR3 arises from other DNA sequences in this sample as well. The rearrangement joins TRBV28 to TRBJ1-4; possible D gene TRBD1, 6 bases. The CDR3 is 14 amino acids. V was pared by 5 bases and J by 0 bases, with 7 bases between. The germline V gene encodes CDR1 MDHEN and CDR2 SYDVKM. The CDR3 region is CASSRTATNEKLFF. CDR3 nucleotides: TGTGCCAGCAGTCGGACAGCAACTAATGAAAAACTGTTTTTT.

This clone was recorded only once. J is TRBJ1-6 and V is TRBV28; unclear D gene. The length of the CDR3 is 15 residues. Germline lookup yields CDR1 MDHEN and CDR2 SYDVKM. V was shortened by 7 bases and J by 8 bases, with 18 bases between the two germline ends. CDR3 amino acids: CASNGRPPLDSPLHF. The CDR3 bases are TGTGCCAGCAACGGACGTCCACCGCTTGATTCACCCCTCCACTTT.

This clone was picked up a small number of times. The V gene is TRBV14, the J gene TRBJ2-5; the D gene is possibly TRBD2 (7 bases). V was trimmed by 1 base and J by 4 bases, leaving 16 bases between them. CDR3 length equals 16 residues. Germline V gene data show CDR1 as SGHDN and CDR2 as FVKESK. This chain's CDR3 is CASSQALYGGRETQYF. CDR3 coding DNA: TGTGCCAGCAGCCAAGCGTTGTACGGGGGGCGAGAGACCCAGTACTTC.

V usage is TRBV29-1 and J usage is TRBJ2-3, with no clear D. Per the germline V gene, CDR1 is SQVTM and CDR2 is ANQGSEA. CDR3 length: 14 residues. Between the trimmed V and J ends, which lost 1 base and 0 bases, there was a span of 8 bases. In nucleotides, the CDR3 is TGCAGCGTTGAAGGCAGAAAAAGCACAGATACGCAGTATTTT. Its protein is CSVEGRKSTDTQYF.

This clone was counted a few times. The V and J genes are TRBV10-1 and TRBJ2-3, with D uncertain. The CDR3 is 13 amino acids. The V end lost 0 bases, the J end lost 5 bases, and 6 bases lay between the germline ends. Germline assignment: CDR1 WNHNN and CDR2 SYGVQD (reference sequence). The CDR3 sequence: CASSESARDTQYF. CDR3 nucleotide sequence: TGCGCCAGCAGTGAGTCGGCGAGAGATACGCAGTATTTT.

The chain has TRBV7-2 and TRBJ1-5, with 8 bases aligning to TRBD1. Trimming removed 6 bases from V and 6 bases from J; junction bases left unmatched: 7. Germline V gene lookup returns CDR1 SGHTA and CDR2 FQGNSA. CDR3 size: 14 residues. The CDR3 reads CASSRNRGAQPQHF. The CDR3 DNA reads as TGTGCCAGCAGTCGTAACAGGGGGGCTCAGCCCCAGCATTTT.

The chain couples TRBV11-1 to TRBJ2-7; TRBD1 agrees at 9 bases. CDR3 size: 15 residues. Trimming at V came to 2 bases and at J to 4 bases, leaving 6 bases not matched to a gene. Looked up from germline, CDR1 is SGHAT and CDR2 is FQDESV (reference sequence). The CDR3 sequence: CASSLRDRGSYEQYF. The CDR3 DNA is TGTGCCAGCAGCTTACGAGACAGGGGGTCTTACGAGCAGTACTTC.

Details on this clone: Other DNA sequences in the sample encode the same CDR3. The chain has TRBV7-2 and TRBJ2-2; 8 nucleotides match TRBD1. Per the germline V gene, CDR1 is SGHTA and CDR2 is FQGNSA. V lost 6 bases to trimming and J lost 1 base; unmatched junction nucleotides: 7. CDR3 size: 16 residues. CDR3 residues: CASRGSGTGNTGELFF. The CDR3 DNA sequence: TGTGCCAGCAGGGGGTCCGGGACAGGGAACACCGGGGAGCTGTTTTTT.

The chain combines TRBV5-5 with TRBJ1-2, with unresolved D. The CDR3 loop spans 16 amino acids. CDR1 and CDR2 (germline): SGHKS, YYEKEE (reference sequence). The ends were cut back, 7 bases at V and 4 bases at J, with 23 bases in the middle. The CDR3 is CASEGGISRKTYGYTF. In DNA, the CDR3 is TGTGCCAGCGAAGGCGGTATCTCGCGAAAGACCTATGGCTACACCTTC.

This clone was seen a few times. This rearrangement joins TRBV11-2 to TRBJ2-1; D not resolved. CDR3 size: 12 residues. The V end was cut by 3 bases, the J end by 8 bases, with 8 bases between. Germline CDR1 SGHAT, CDR2 FQNNGV. The CDR3 DNA is TGTGCCAGCAGCTTGGGATTCGATGAGCAGTTCTTC. It encodes CASSLGFDEQFF. The full variable domain, in which reference TRBV11-2 and TRBJ2-1 provide the parts outside the CDR3, is EAGVAQSPRYKIIEKRQSVAFWCNPISGHATLYWYQQILGQGPKLLIQFQNNGVVDDSQLPKDRFSAERLKGVDSTLKIQPAKLEDSAVYLCASSLGFDEQFFGPGTRLTVL.

The genes are TRBV23-1 and TRBJ2-7, with 9 nucleotides matching TRBD2. TRBV23-1 is reported as an ORF; its role is uncertain. After removal of 4 bases from V and 3 bases from J, the junction contained 13 bases not matched to a gene. This CDR3 spans 17 amino acids. The CDR3 loop reads CASSPWGGASGNYEQYF. CDR3 DNA: TGCGCCAGCAGTCCCTGGGGGGGGGCTAGCGGGAACTACGAGCAGTACTTC.

The rearrangement links TRBV28 to TRBJ2-7; a weak D match, TRBD2 (6 bases). The CDR3 has 14 amino acids. From germline, CDR1 is MDHEN and CDR2 SYDVKM. The V and J ends lost 6 bases and 3 bases respectively, with 15 bases between them. CDR3 nucleotides: TGTGCCAGCAGCTCTCCGCTAGCGAACTACGAGCAGTACTTC. Translation gives CASSSPLANYEQYF.

This chain connects TRBV5-5 to TRBJ1-1; 9 bases map to TRBD1. V gave up 4 bases and J gave up 7 bases; unmatched junction bases: 11. Looked up from germline, CDR1 is SGHKS and CDR2 is YYEKEE (reference sequence). The CDR3 sequence is 15 residues long. This chain's CDR3 is CASSGGTGRTVEAFF. Written as DNA, the CDR3 is TGTGCCAGCAGCGGGGGGACAGGGAGAACGGTTGAAGCTTTCTTT.

The V gene is TRBV27, the J gene TRBJ1-2, with 7 bases fitting TRBD1. Germline trimming cut 5 bases from V and 1 base from J; bases unmatched to any gene: 13. This CDR3 is built from 17 residues. The V gene's germline CDR1 is MNHEY and CDR2 SMNVEV (reference sequence). CDR3 sequence: CASSGLGVGQYNYGYTF. DNA for the CDR3: TGTGCCAGCAGTGGATTGGGGGTGGGACAGTATAACTATGGCTACACCTTC.

The CDR3 reads CASSPLRGEDSNEKLFF. In DNA, the CDR3 is TGTGCCAGCAGCCCATTGAGGGGAGAAGATTCTAATGAAAAACTGTTTTTT. The chain carries TRBV7-6 and TRBJ1-4; possible D gene TRBD1, 5 bases. The CDR3 is 17 amino acids. Trimming took off 5 bases at V and 3 bases at J, with 19 bases between the two ends. Germline CDR1 is SGHVS and CDR2 is FNYEAQ. Full variable domain (remainder filled in from reference TRBV7-6 and TRBJ1-4): GAGVSQSPRYKVTKRGQDVALRCDPISGHVSLYWYRQALGQGPEFLTYFNYEAQQDKSGLPNDRFSAERPEGSISTLTIQRTEQRDSAMYRCASSPLRGEDSNEKLFFGSGTQLSVL.